This T cell receptor beta chain is from a study of PD-1 blockade in classical Hodgkin lymphoma. This clone was observed once. Its specificity is unknown. Each patient experienced a relapse that followed autologous stem cell transplantation, and brentuximab vedotin exposure varied. Study observations and caveats: Relapsed/refractory patients reportedly had the lowest baseline TCR diversity, below newly diagnosed patients, who were below healthy donors. After ASCT, patients who started nivolumab under 1 year later were excluded.

Sequencing used immunoSEQ multiplex PCR; TCRdb keeps in-frame clones, though not all of them. Of approximately 89,000 clones in the sample, approximately 88% were seen once. This TCR came from a human donor with classical Hodgkin lymphoma. Sample: peripheral blood mononuclear cells (PBMCs), taken at baseline.

The CDR3 DNA follows: TGTGCCACCAGCGGCAGCGTAGGGTTGGCTGAAGCTTTCTTT. It translates to CATSGSVGLAEAFF. The V call is TRBV15, the J call TRBJ1-1, with D unresolved. The germline CDR1 and CDR2 sequences are LNHNV and YYDKDF (reference sequence). V lost 5 bases, J lost 6 bases, and 16 bases lay in between. This CDR3 is 14 amino acids long.